This paragraph reports one TCR beta chain. The data were taken from a study of cytomegalovirus exposure and HLA in healthy donors. Some clones are missing from TCRdb's copy, which holds only in-frame ones; the method was immunoSEQ multiplex PCR. The table has 110,000 or so clones, more than 85% seen once. The donors formed part of the approximately 130-subject validation cohort, distinct from the roughly 700-subject first cohort. Per the germline V gene, CDR1 is MGHRA and CDR2 is YSYEKL. V shed 2 bases and J shed 3 bases, with 14 bases lying between them. This CDR3 comprises 15 residues. V and J are TRBV4-1 and TRBJ2-7, with D maybe TRBD2 (6 bases). Sequencing input: PBMCs. This TCR derives from a man between 18 and 35 years old in good health and CMV-seropositive. The DNA for the CDR3 is TGCGCCAGCAGCCAAAACCCCGGGAGCTACTACGAGCAGTACTTC. It encodes CASSQNPGSYYEQYF.